A single sample gave rise to the 6 T cell receptor beta chains below, sequenced in a study of T cells in women clearing cervical HPV infection. The table came from immunoSEQ multiplex PCR; TCRdb's copy has only in-frame clones and leaves some out. This sample's table has under 35,000 clones. Specimen: blood buffy coat. These receptors were collected from a woman aged 18-70 years with a cervical HPV16 infection that either progressed to CIN3+ or cleared (not recorded which).

Worth noting for this clone: Relative to the germline gene, one junction end is altered; a read error may explain this. The CDR3 extends 3 residues past the end of the read, so its final part is completed from the germline J gene. This chain connects TRBV4-2 to TRBJ2-7; maybe TRBD1 (6 bases). This CDR3 comprises 17 residues. CDR1 LGHNA and CDR2 YNFKEQ come from the germline V gene. The part of the CDR3 DNA that was read is TGCGCCAGCAGCCAAGATATTCTGGAGACAGGAGCCTACGAG. Translation gives CASSQDILETGAYE. The whole CDR3 protein is CASSQDILETGAYEQYF.

Regarding this clone: The read ends 3 residues before the CDR3 terminus; that terminus is restored from the germline J gene. This chain joins TRBV7-2 and TRBJ2-2, with a tentative D call TRBD1 (6 bases). The CDR3 is made up of 15 amino acids. Trimming removed 2 bases from V and 7 bases from J, with 14 bases in between. CDR1 is SGHTA, CDR2 FQGNSA, per germline. CDR3 DNA, as far as it was read: TGTGCCAGCAGCTTAAAAGGACAGCCAATCGGGGAG. Its protein is CASSLKGQPIGE. The CDR3 in its entirety is CASSLKGQPIGELFF.

Comment on this clone: The observed sequence ends 3 residues before the CDR3 terminus, with the missing tail filled in from the germline J gene. The rearrangement joins TRBV6-1 to TRBJ2-5; tentatively, D is TRBD1 (6 bases). With 4 bases removed from V and 4 bases from J, the gap between germline ends came to 10 bases. The CDR3 consists of 13 residues. Germline lookup yields CDR1 MNHNS and CDR2 SASEGT. CDR3: CASSVQGTETQYF. The CDR3 DNA, read in part, is TGTGCCAGCAGTGTCCAGGGGACAGAGACC.

To note about this clone: The read finishes 3 residues shy of the CDR3 end, and the germline J gene is used to complete it. The genes are TRBV13 and TRBJ2-1; the match to TRBD1 covers 9 bases. The CDR3 is 20 amino acids. V dropped 3 bases and J dropped 3; count of bases not matched to a gene: 18. Germline values: CDR1 PRHDT, CDR2 FYEKMQ (reference sequence). The sequenced part of the CDR3 DNA is TGTGCCAGCAGCTTCTCTCTTCCGGGACAGGGCGTTTCCCGCTACAATGAG. Residues: CASSFSLPGQGVSRYNE. The entire CDR3 is CASSFSLPGQGVSRYNEQFF.

Points on this clone: The read ends 3 residues early relative to the CDR3; the germline J gene fills the gap. The genes are TRBV7-8 and TRBJ2-3; no clear D gene. Germline CDR1 is SGHVS and CDR2 is FQNEAQ. The CDR3 runs to 13 residues. The sequenced part of the CDR3 DNA is TGTGCCAGCAGCTTAGTTGTTTTAGCATCG. Residues: CASSLVVLAS. The whole CDR3 is CASSLVVLASQYF.

The CDR3 sequence is CASSLLAGVYEQYF. The covered CDR3 bases are TGTGCCAGCAGCTTACTAGCGGGGGTCTACGAG. The chain carries TRBV7-9 and TRBJ2-7; 10 nucleotides line up with TRBD2. The read stops 3 residues short of the end of the CDR3; the missing end is completed from the germline J gene. The CDR3 has 14 amino acids. After removal of 2 bases from V and 3 bases from J, the junction contained 1 base not matched to a gene. Per the germline V gene, CDR1 is SEHNR and CDR2 is FQNEAQ (reference sequence).